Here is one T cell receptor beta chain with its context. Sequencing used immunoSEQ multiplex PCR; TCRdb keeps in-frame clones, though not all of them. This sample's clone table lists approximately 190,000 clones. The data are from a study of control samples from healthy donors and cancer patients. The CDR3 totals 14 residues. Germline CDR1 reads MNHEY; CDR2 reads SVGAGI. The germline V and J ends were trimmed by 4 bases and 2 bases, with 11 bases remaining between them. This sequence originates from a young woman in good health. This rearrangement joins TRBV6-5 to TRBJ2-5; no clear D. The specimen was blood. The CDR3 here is CASSSTPRQETQYF. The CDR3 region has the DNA TGTGCCAGCAGTTCTACCCCTAGGCAAGAGACCCAGTACTTC.